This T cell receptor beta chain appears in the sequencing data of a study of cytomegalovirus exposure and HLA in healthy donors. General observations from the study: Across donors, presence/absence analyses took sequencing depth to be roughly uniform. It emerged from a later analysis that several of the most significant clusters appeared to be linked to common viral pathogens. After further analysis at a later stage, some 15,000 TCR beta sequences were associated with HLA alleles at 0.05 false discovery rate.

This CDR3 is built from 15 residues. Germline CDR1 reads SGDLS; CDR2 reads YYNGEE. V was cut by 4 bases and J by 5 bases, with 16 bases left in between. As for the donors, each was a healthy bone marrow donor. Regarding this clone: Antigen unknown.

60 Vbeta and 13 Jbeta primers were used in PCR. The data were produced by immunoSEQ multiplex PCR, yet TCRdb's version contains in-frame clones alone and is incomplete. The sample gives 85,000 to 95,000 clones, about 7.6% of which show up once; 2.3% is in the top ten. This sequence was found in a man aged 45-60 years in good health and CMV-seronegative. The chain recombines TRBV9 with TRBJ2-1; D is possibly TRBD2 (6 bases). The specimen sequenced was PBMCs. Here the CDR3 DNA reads TGTGCCAGCAGCCCGAGGACTAATAAGAACAATGAGCAGTTCTTC. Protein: CASSPRTNKNNEQFF.